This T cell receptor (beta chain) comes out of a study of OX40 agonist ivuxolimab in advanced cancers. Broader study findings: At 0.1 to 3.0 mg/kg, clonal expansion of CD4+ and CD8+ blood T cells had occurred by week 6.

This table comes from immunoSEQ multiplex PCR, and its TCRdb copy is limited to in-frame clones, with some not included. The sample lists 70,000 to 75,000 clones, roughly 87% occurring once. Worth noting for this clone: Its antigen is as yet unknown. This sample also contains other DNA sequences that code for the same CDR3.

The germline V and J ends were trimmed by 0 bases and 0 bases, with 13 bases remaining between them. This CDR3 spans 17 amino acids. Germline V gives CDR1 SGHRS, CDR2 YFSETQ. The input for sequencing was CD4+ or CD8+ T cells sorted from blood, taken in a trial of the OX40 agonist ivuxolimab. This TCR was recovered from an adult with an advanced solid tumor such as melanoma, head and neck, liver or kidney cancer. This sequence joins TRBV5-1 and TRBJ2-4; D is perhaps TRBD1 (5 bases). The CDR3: CASSLEAGLLAKNIQYF. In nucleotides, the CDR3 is TGCGCCAGCAGCTTGGAGGCAGGGCTATTAGCCAAAAACATTCAGTACTTC.